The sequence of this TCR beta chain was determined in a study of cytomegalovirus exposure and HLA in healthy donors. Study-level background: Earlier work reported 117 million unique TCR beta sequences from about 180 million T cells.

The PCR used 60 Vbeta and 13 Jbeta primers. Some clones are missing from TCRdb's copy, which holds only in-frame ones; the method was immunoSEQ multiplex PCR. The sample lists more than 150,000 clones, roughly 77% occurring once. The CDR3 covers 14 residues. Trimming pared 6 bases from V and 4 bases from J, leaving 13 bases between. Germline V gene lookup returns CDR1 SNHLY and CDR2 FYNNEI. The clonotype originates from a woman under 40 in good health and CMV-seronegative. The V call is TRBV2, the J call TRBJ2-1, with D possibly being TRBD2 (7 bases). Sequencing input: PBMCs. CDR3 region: CASRGRGQYNEQFF. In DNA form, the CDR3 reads TGTGCCAGCAGGGGGCGGGGGCAGTACAATGAGCAGTTCTTC.